The clone carrying this T cell receptor beta chain was detected only a few times. Antigen specificity is unknown. These data originate in a study of OX40 agonist ivuxolimab in advanced cancers. General study results and limits: By week 6 at 0.1 to 3.0 mg/kg, blood CD4+ and CD8+ T cells had expanded clonally. Average numbers of expanded clones were greater in CD8+ T cells than in CD4+.

Germline values: CDR1 MDHEN, CDR2 SYDVKM. The CDR3 loop spans 16 amino acids. The V gene end was trimmed by 1 base and the J gene end by 16 bases; junction bases not matched to a gene: 14. Repertoires were generated with immunoSEQ multiplex PCR, while TCRdb's copy carries only in-frame clones and drops some. The table shows about 55,000 clones, with approximately 86% occurring only once. The sample in question was CD4+ or CD8+ T cells sorted from blood, obtained in a trial of the OX40 agonist ivuxolimab. The sequence was collected from an adult with an advanced solid tumor such as melanoma, head and neck, liver or kidney cancer. The V gene is TRBV28, the J gene TRBJ2-1; 12 bases are a match to TRBD1. The DNA for the CDR3 is TGTGCCAGCAGTTTATTAAGGGACAGGGGGCTTTTGAGCAGTTTCTTC. Translating it yields CASSLLRDRGLLSSFF. The entire variable domain, with the rest obtained from reference TRBV28 and TRBJ2-1, is as follows: DVKVTQSSRYLVKRTGEKVFLECVQDMDHENMFWYRQDPGLGLRLIYFSYDVKMKEKGDIPEGYSVSREKKERFSLILESASTNQTSMYLCASSLLRDRGLLSSFFGPGTRLTVL.